The 26 T cell receptor beta chains in this list originate from one sample, sequenced in a study of CD8 T cells in ankylosing spondylitis. TCRdb recomputed calls from the 5' RACE reads with MiXCR, one row per CDR3 protein. The data contain more than 150,000 distinct CDR3 sequences, 13% of them singletons. Source material: blood, either unsorted or a sorted T cell fraction (not recorded which). These receptors were obtained from a female donor with ankylosing spondylitis or in good health (not recorded which).

This clonotype was counted at least ten times. The genes are TRBV4-2 and TRBJ1-4; TRBD1 is a possible D gene (5 bases). Deletions cut 3 bases from V and 4 bases from J, with 9 bases between. The CDR3 is made up of 14 amino acids. From germline, CDR1 is LGHNA and CDR2 YNFKEQ. CDR3 sequence: CASSQGDGNEKLFF. CDR3 nucleotide sequence: TGTGCCAGCAGCCAGGGGGACGGTAATGAAAAACTGTTTTTT.

This clonotype has ten or more counts. The V call is TRBV3-1, the J call TRBJ1-1; D not resolved. V lost 4 bases to trimming and J lost 0 bases, with 3 bases between them. Germline assignment: CDR1 LGHDT and CDR2 YNNKEL (reference sequence). The CDR3 is 12 amino acids. CDR3 sequence: CASSRVNTEAFF. In DNA, the CDR3 is TGTGCCAGCAGCCGGGTGAACACTGAAGCTTTCTTT.

This chain joins TRBV7-6 and TRBJ1-1, with 8 positions matching TRBD1. The germline gives CDR1 SGHVS, CDR2 FNYEAQ. V dropped 0 bases and J dropped 0; count of bases not matched to a gene: 0. There are 15 residues in the CDR3. The CDR3 bases are TGTGCCAGCAGCTTAGCGACAGGGGTGAACACTGAAGCTTTCTTT. It codes for CASSLATGVNTEAFF.

This clonotype was counted at least ten times. The chain joins TRBV9 to TRBJ2-1; 12 bases map to TRBD2. Germline CDR1 and CDR2: SGDLS and YYNGEE. The CDR3 spans 17 residues. V dropped 4 bases and J dropped 7; count of bases not matched to a gene: 12. The CDR3: CASSPRQLAGGWNEQFF. The CDR3 DNA is TGTGCCAGCAGCCCCCGCCAGCTAGCGGGAGGGTGGAATGAGCAGTTCTTC.

This clonotype has just a few counts. The V gene is TRBV30, the J gene TRBJ1-1, with D unclear. Germline lookup yields CDR1 GTSNPN and CDR2 SVGIG (reference sequence). The CDR3 contains 13 residues. The V and J ends lost 1 base and 3 bases respectively, with 9 bases between them. The CDR3 region has the DNA TGTGCCTGGAGTGGGAGACGGGACACTGAAGCTTTCTTT. It translates to CAWSGRRDTEAFF.

This clonotype was seen repeatedly, ten times or more. The gene calls are TRBV29-1 and TRBJ2-1, with a tentative D call TRBD2 (5 bases). Germline V gene sequence: CDR1 SQVTM, CDR2 ANQGSEA. The CDR3 loop spans 13 amino acids. V was cut by 0 bases and J by 9 bases, with 12 bases left in between. This CDR3 reads CSVEDLRGTEQFF. The CDR3 DNA follows: TGCAGCGTTGAAGATCTTCGGGGTACTGAGCAGTTCTTC.

This clonotype was found once. This may come from a read error, since a much larger clone is one base off. The chain carries TRBV14 and TRBJ2-3; 7 bases are a match to TRBD1. The CDR3 contains 17 residues. Germline V gene sequence: CDR1 SGHDN, CDR2 FVKESK. The CDR3 region is CVSSQGLVTGGTDTQYF. CDR3 bases: TGTGTCAGCAGCCAGGGCCTCGTAACAGGGGGCACAGATACGCAGTATTTT.

Only a few counts were recorded for this clonotype. The J gene is TRBJ2-1, the V gene TRBV29-1; the D is unclear. The CDR3 sequence is 11 residues long. The V end lost 7 bases, the J end lost 0 bases, and 4 bases lay between the germline ends. From germline, CDR1 is SQVTM and CDR2 ANQGSEA. CDR3 residues: CSAGSYNEQFF. CDR3 DNA: TGCAGCGCCGGCTCCTACAATGAGCAGTTCTTC.

The genes are TRBV29-1 and TRBJ2-3; the match to TRBD1 covers 7 bases. CDR1 SQVTM and CDR2 ANQGSEA come from the germline V gene. Germline trimming cut 5 bases from V and 5 bases from J; bases unmatched to any gene: 4. CDR3 length: 12 amino acids. The CDR3 bases are TGCAGCGTTCCTGCAGGGGGAGATACGCAGTATTTT. Translating gives CSVPAGGDTQYF.

The V gene is TRBV18, the J gene TRBJ1-5; D gene ambiguous. Trimming stripped 0 bases from V and 2 bases from J, with 8 bases between. The germline V gene encodes CDR1 KGHSH and CDR2 LQKENI. The CDR3 is made up of 15 amino acids. The CDR3 nucleotides are TGTGCCAGCTCACCACCAGGGTTGGGCAATCAGCCCCAGCATTTT. This sequence encodes CASSPPGLGNQPQHF.

This chain joins TRBV25-1 and TRBJ2-1; TRBD2 might be the D (6 bases). Germline CDR1 MGHDK, CDR2 SYGVNS. The V end was cut by 3 bases, the J end by 7 bases, with 16 bases between. CDR3 length equals 15 residues. The DNA for the CDR3 is TGTGCCAGCAGTGATCCCCAGCGGGTCTCGAATGAGCAGTTCTTC. Protein product: CASSDPQRVSNEQFF.

For this clonotype: Relative to the germline gene, one junction end is altered; a read error may explain this. CDR3 DNA sequence: TGTGCCAGCAGCCGTGCCCAGGGCGGGAGTTTGTCCTACAATAAGCAGTTCTTC. Translating gives CASSRAQGGSLSYNKQFF. V usage is TRBV11-2 and J usage is TRBJ2-1, with 7 bases aligning to TRBD2. Germline CDR1 reads SGHAT; CDR2 reads FQNNGV. This CDR3 region has 18 residues.

This clonotype was picked up a small number of times. V usage is TRBV30 and J usage is TRBJ2-1; the match to TRBD2 covers 9 bases. The CDR3 extends over 12 amino acids. Per germline, CDR1 GTSNPN and CDR2 SVGIG (reference sequence). Here the CDR3 DNA reads TGTGGGCGGGGGGGCCACCACAATGAGCAGTTCTTC. This translates into CGRGGHHNEQFF.

This clonotype was picked up many times. The chain joins TRBV28 to TRBJ1-1; unclear D gene. The germline V and J ends were trimmed by 9 bases and 1 base, with 9 bases remaining between them. This CDR3 region has 12 residues. The germline V gene encodes CDR1 MDHEN and CDR2 SYDVKM. CDR3: CASQEQNTEAFF. CDR3 nucleotides: TGTGCCAGTCAGGAGCAGAACACTGAAGCTTTCTTT. The full variable domain, its missing parts supplied by reference TRBV28 and TRBJ1-1, is DVKVTQSSRYLVKRTGEKVFLECVQDMDHENMFWYRQDPGLGLRLIYFSYDVKMKEKGDIPEGYSVSREKKERFSLILESASTNQTSMYLCASQEQNTEAFFGQGTRLTVV.

This clonotype has a handful of counts. The genes are TRBV27 and TRBJ2-3; D is perhaps TRBD1 or TRBD2 (5 bases each). The V gene's germline CDR1 is MNHEY and CDR2 SMNVEV (reference sequence). CDR3 length: 14 amino acids. V lost 3 bases and J 2 bases, leaving 9 bases between the germline ends. CDR3 loop: CASSLGTLTDTQYF. In DNA, the CDR3 is TGTGCCAGCAGTTTGGGGACCCTCACAGATACGCAGTATTTT.

V gene TRBV3-1 combines with J gene TRBJ2-2; D unclear. CDR1 and CDR2 (germline): LGHDT, YNNKEL (reference sequence). This CDR3 is built from 13 residues. V lost 4 bases and J lost 6, with 9 bases in between. This CDR3 reads CASSRLLAGELFF. The CDR3 coding sequence is TGTGCCAGCAGCCGTCTTCTGGCCGGGGAGCTGTTTTTT.

The CDR3 nucleotides are TGTGCCAGTAGACTCGACATAAACCTAAACACTGAAGCTTTCTTT. Encoded protein: CASRLDINLNTEAFF. V is TRBV19 and J is TRBJ1-1; D gene uncertain. V lost 6 bases, J lost 2 bases, and 16 bases lay in between. Germline V gene sequence: CDR1 LNHDA, CDR2 SQIVND (reference sequence). This CDR3 is built from 15 residues.

This clonotype was observed at least ten times. A read error may account for a junction end that differs from germline. V usage is TRBV6-5 and J usage is TRBJ2-5; D is perhaps TRBD2 (5 bases). Germline V lookup: CDR1 MNHEY, CDR2 SVGAGI. The CDR3 loop spans 9 amino acids. The CDR3 sequence: CAGAGSSRF. The CDR3 DNA sequence: TGTGCCGGCGCTGGGAGCAGTAGGTTC.

This clonotype occurred a few times. The chain recombines TRBV27 with TRBJ2-1, with 11 bases matching TRBD1. The ends lost 5 bases at V and 7 bases at J; junction bases unmatched: 7. Germline V lookup: CDR1 MNHEY, CDR2 SMNVEV (reference sequence). The CDR3 has 15 amino acids. The CDR3 nucleotides read TGTGCCAGCAGTAGACCGGGACAGGGGGGGAATGAGCAGTTCTTC. Translation gives CASSRPGQGGNEQFF.

This clonotype was detected ten times or more. CDR3 bases: TGCAGCGGAAAGACAGGGATGAACACTGAAGCTTTCTTT. Protein product: CSGKTGMNTEAFF. This chain uses TRBV29-1 with TRBJ1-1; 7 nucleotides match TRBD1. The germline V gene encodes CDR1 SQVTM and CDR2 ANQGSEA. Trimming cost V 7 bases and J 0 bases; bases outside gene matches: 5. This CDR3 is built from 13 residues.

This clonotype has a handful of counts. CDR3 sequence: CASSRPAGHYGYTF. In DNA form, the CDR3 reads TGTGCCAGCAGCCGGCCGGCAGGGCACTATGGCTACACCTTC. The chain uses TRBV5-6 and TRBJ1-2, with D tentatively TRBD1 (5 bases). Trimming removed 4 bases from V and 3 bases from J, with 13 bases in between. CDR1 is SGHDT, CDR2 YYEEEE, per germline. The CDR3 has 14 residues.

This clonotype was detected many times. The CDR3 loop reads CASSQGQAGYEQYF. DNA for the CDR3: TGTGCCAGCAGCCAAGGTCAAGCGGGCTACGAGCAGTACTTC. The chain combines TRBV4-2 with TRBJ2-7, with a tentative D call TRBD2 (6 bases). This CDR3 comprises 14 residues. V lost 1 base to trimming and J lost 3 bases, with 10 bases between them. Germline assignment: CDR1 LGHNA and CDR2 YNFKEQ.

The table lists this clonotype with many counts. This sequence joins TRBV20-1 and TRBJ1-2; D is undetermined. Germline V gene data show CDR1 as DFQATT and CDR2 as SNEGSKA (reference sequence). Trimming removed 6 bases at V and 2 bases at J, with 16 bases between. There are 14 residues in the CDR3. The DNA for the CDR3 is TGCAGTGCGCTCCCGGGAGCTAAAAACTATGGCTACACCTTC. Translating it yields CSALPGAKNYGYTF.

This clonotype was counted at least ten times. The chain has TRBV5-1 and TRBJ1-1; no definite D call. There are 15 residues in the CDR3. The V end was cut by 4 bases, the J end by 2 bases, with 15 bases between. Germline CDR1 is SGHRS and CDR2 is YFSETQ. The CDR3 DNA is TGCGCCAGCAGCCCCTACCTAAAACCTAACACTGAAGCTTTCTTT. Protein: CASSPYLKPNTEAFF.

The chain employs TRBV4-2 and TRBJ2-5; 10 bases map to TRBD2. CDR1 and CDR2 from the germline V gene are LGHNA and YNFKEQ. With 0 bases clipped from V and 0 bases from J, the junction kept 1 base outside the gene matches. This CDR3 has 16 residues. In DNA, the CDR3 is TGTGCCAGCAGCCAAGAAGGGACTAGCGACCAAGAGACCCAGTACTTC. Translation gives CASSQEGTSDQETQYF.

This clonotype turned up a few times. The CDR3 loop reads CASSGTAPSDEQYF. The CDR3, as DNA: TGTGCCAGCAGTGGGACAGCCCCCTCTGATGAGCAGTACTTC. The chain has TRBV6-1 and TRBJ2-7, with D tentatively TRBD1 (6 bases). The CDR3 consists of 14 residues. The V gene's germline CDR1 is MNHNS and CDR2 SASEGT. V was cut by 4 bases and J by 7 bases, with 17 bases left in between.